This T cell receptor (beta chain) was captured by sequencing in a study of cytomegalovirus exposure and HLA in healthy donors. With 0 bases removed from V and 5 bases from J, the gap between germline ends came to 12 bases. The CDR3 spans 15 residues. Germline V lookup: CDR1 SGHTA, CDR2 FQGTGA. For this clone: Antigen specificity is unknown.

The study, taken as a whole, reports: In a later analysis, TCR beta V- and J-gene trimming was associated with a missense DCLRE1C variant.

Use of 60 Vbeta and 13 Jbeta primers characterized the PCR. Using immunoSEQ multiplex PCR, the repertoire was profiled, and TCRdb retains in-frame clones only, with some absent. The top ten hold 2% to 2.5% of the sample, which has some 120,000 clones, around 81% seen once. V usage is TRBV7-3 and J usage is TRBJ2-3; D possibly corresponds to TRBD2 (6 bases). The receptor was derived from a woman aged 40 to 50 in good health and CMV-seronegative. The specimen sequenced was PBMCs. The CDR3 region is CASSLTVGRRDTQYF. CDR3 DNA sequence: TGTGCCAGCAGCTTAACAGTCGGGAGAAGAGATACGCAGTATTTT.